The 17 T cell receptor beta chains given below trace back to one sample, sequenced in a study of blood T cells in healthy people across ages. Using a J-beta primer mix together with a sample-barcoded 5' primer, a second PCR was run for roughly 7 to 11 cycles. TCRdb recomputed calls from the 5' RACE reads with MiXCR, one row per CDR3 protein. The sample shows 800,000 to 1,000,000 distinct CDR3 sequences, around 48% of them seen only once. The sequenced material came from blood. The receptors shown here come from a young man in good health.

The rearrangement uses TRBV7-8 and TRBJ1-4; possibly TRBD1 for D (6 bases). The CDR3 is 17 residues long. Trimming cost V 4 bases and J 5 bases, with 20 bases left between them. Looked up from germline, CDR1 is SGHVS and CDR2 is FQNEAQ. The CDR3 is CASSSKPRGALNEKLFF. The CDR3 DNA sequence: TGTGCCAGCAGCTCCAAACCACGGGGGGCCCTCAATGAAAAACTGTTTTTT. Combining the CDR3 with reference TRBV7-8 and TRBJ1-4 gives the whole variable domain GAGVSQSPRYKVAKRGQDVALRCDPISGHVSLFWYQQALGQGPEFLTYFQNEAQLDKSGLPSDRFFAERPEGSVSTLKIQRTQQEDSAVYLCASSSKPRGALNEKLFFGSGTQLSVL.

The chain couples TRBV20-1 to TRBJ2-3; D might be TRBD1 (5 bases). CDR1 and CDR2 (germline): DFQATT, SNEGSKA (reference sequence). This CDR3 spans 16 amino acids. Between the trimmed V and J ends, which lost 6 bases and 0 bases, there was a span of 19 bases. CDR3 protein: CSARLLGVESTDTQYF. The CDR3 nucleotides read TGCAGTGCGCGCCTTCTAGGGGTGGAAAGCACAGATACGCAGTATTTT.

The CDR3 loop is CASSGGFKSYEQYF. CDR3 DNA: TGTGCCAGCAGTGGGGGATTCAAAAGCTACGAGCAGTACTTC. The rearrangement links TRBV12-3 or TRBV12-4 to TRBJ2-7; D is tentatively TRBD1 or TRBD2 (5 bases each). V was shortened by 5 bases and J by 3 bases, with 14 bases between the two germline ends. The CDR3 runs to 14 residues.

On this clonotype: The junction differs from germline at one of its ends, possibly a read error. The chain couples TRBV6-4 to TRBJ2-3, with 11 bases identical to TRBD2. The CDR3 extends over 16 amino acids. Germline V gives CDR1 MRHNA, CDR2 SNTAGT. The CDR3 sequence: CVSSDASGGFTDTQYF. The CDR3 DNA follows: TGTGTCAGCAGTGACGCTAGCGGGGGGTTCACAGATACGCAGTATTTT.

This clonotype has more than one count but fewer than ten. The chain carries TRBV12-3 or TRBV12-4 and TRBJ2-5; 13 bases match TRBD2. The J call is uncertain, as TRBJ2-7 better fits the DNA end. CDR3 length equals 15 residues. DNA of the CDR3: TGTGCCAGCGGTCGTTCCGGGACTAGCGGGGACGAGCAGTACTTC. This codes for CASGRSGTSGDEQYF.

The chain combines TRBV4-1 with TRBJ1-5; weak D call: TRBD1 (5 bases). The length of the CDR3 is 17 residues. Trimming removed 0 bases at V and 0 bases at J, with 12 bases between. The V gene's germline CDR1 is MGHRA and CDR2 YSYEKL. DNA of the CDR3: TGCGCCAGCAGCCAAGATTCCGGGACGATTAGCAATCAGCCCCAGCATTTT. Encoded protein: CASSQDSGTISNQPQHF.

The V gene is TRBV24-1, the J gene TRBJ1-1, with D possibly TRBD1 on 5 matching bases. CDR1 and CDR2 from the germline V gene are KGHDR and SFDVKD. The CDR3 contains 13 residues. The V end was cut by 11 bases, the J end by 0 bases, with 12 bases between. The CDR3 sequence: CAIADTLNTEAFF. The CDR3 bases are TGTGCCATCGCGGACACACTGAACACTGAAGCTTTCTTT.

This clonotype was seen a few times. The V and J genes are TRBV18 and TRBJ2-1; possible D gene TRBD1, 6 bases. The length of the CDR3 is 15 residues. Per germline, CDR1 KGHSH and CDR2 LQKENI. Trimming shortened V by 1 base and J by 4 bases, and 11 bases separated the two germline ends. The CDR3 is CASSPRAGEYNEQFF. CDR3 DNA: TGTGCCAGCTCACCACGGGCAGGGGAGTACAATGAGCAGTTCTTC.

The chain recombines TRBV6-2 or TRBV6-3 with TRBJ2-2; TRBD1 is a possible D gene (6 bases). Trimming left V 10 bases short and J 0 bases short, with 15 bases between. The germline gives CDR1 MNHEY, CDR2 SVGEGT. The CDR3 consists of 15 residues. The CDR3 reads CATSRTDTNTGELFF. CDR3 bases: TGTGCCACCTCGAGGACAGATACGAACACCGGGGAGCTGTTTTTT.

The rearrangement uses TRBV21-1 and TRBJ1-1; the D call in the table, TRBD1, was not verified against the DNA. TRBV21-1 is given as a pseudogene. The CDR3 sequence is 13 residues long. The CDR3 nucleotides read TGTGCCAGCAGCAGAACAGGGTGCACTGAAGCTTTCTTT. It yields the protein CASSRTGCTEAFF.

This clonotype showed up just a few times. This sequence joins TRBV27 and TRBJ2-5; D not resolved. V dropped 2 bases and J dropped 2 bases, with 9 bases sitting between them. Looked up from germline, CDR1 is MNHEY and CDR2 is SMNVEV (reference sequence). The CDR3 runs 14 residues. CDR3 residues: CASSLPGRQETQYF. As DNA, the CDR3 is TGTGCCAGCAGTTTACCGGGCAGGCAAGAGACCCAGTACTTC.

This clonotype was recorded a few times. This chain joins TRBV11-2 and TRBJ2-7, with D perhaps TRBD1 (6 bases). Trimming cost V 6 bases and J 0 bases, with 12 bases left between them. The CDR3 sequence is 14 residues long. Germline V gene sequence: CDR1 SGHAT, CDR2 FQNNGV. CDR3 residues: CASRGQISSYEQYF. CDR3 DNA: TGTGCCAGCAGGGGACAAATTTCCTCCTACGAGCAGTACTTC.

For this clonotype: One end of the junction is discordant with germline, which a read error may explain. V usage is TRBV12-3 or TRBV12-4 and J usage is TRBJ2-7, with 9 bases lining up with TRBD1. The CDR3 totals 15 residues. The CDR3 sequence is CASSFHDRGINERYF. The CDR3 DNA follows: TGTGCCAGCAGTTTTCACGACAGGGGGATCAACGAGCGGTACTTC.

The chain has TRBV9 and TRBJ2-1; D is possibly TRBD1 (6 bases). Trimming removed 4 bases at V and 5 bases at J, with 13 bases between. The CDR3 spans 14 residues. Germline CDR1 reads SGDLS; CDR2 reads YYNGEE. The CDR3 protein is CASSTGTHNNEQFF. DNA for the CDR3: TGTGCCAGCAGCACCGGGACACATAACAATGAGCAGTTCTTC.

The chain carries TRBV5-1 and TRBJ1-1; D unresolved. V gave up 0 bases and J gave up 1 base, with 7 bases separating them. The germline V gene encodes CDR1 SGHRS and CDR2 YFSETQ. The CDR3 length is 14 residues. The CDR3: CASSLESSNTEAFF. The CDR3 DNA sequence: TGCGCCAGCAGCTTGGAAAGTTCGAACACTGAAGCTTTCTTT.

The chain employs TRBV4-2 and TRBJ1-4, with TRBD1 as a possible D gene (5 bases). Trimming removed 4 bases at V and 3 bases at J, with 12 bases between. The CDR3 consists of 15 residues. Germline V gives CDR1 LGHNA, CDR2 YNFKEQ. The CDR3 protein is CASSRWDSPNEKLFF. CDR3 bases: TGTGCCAGCAGCCGCTGGGACTCTCCTAATGAAAAACTGTTTTTT.

In its sample, this clonotype was seen a few times. The chain couples TRBV4-3 to TRBJ2-5; 13 bases are shared with TRBD2. V gave up 5 bases and J gave up 3 bases; unmatched junction bases: 3. Germline loops: CDR1 LGHNA, CDR2 YSLEER. The CDR3 covers 15 residues. CDR3: CASSTGTSGEETQYF. The DNA of the CDR3 is TGCGCCAGCAGCACTGGGACTAGCGGGGAAGAGACCCAGTACTTC.